A selection of T cell receptor beta chains follows, all from one sample in a study of blood T cell repertoires in COVID-19. The data were produced by immunoSEQ multiplex PCR, yet TCRdb's version contains in-frame clones alone and is incomplete. Among about 120,000 clones listed, around 85% were seen once. Sequencing was performed on peripheral blood. All receptors come from a man aged 25 to 40 with COVID-19, enrolled during active disease. The CDR3 runs from the conserved cysteine through the conserved F or W. D genes are given only for firm matches.

V gene	D gene	CDR3 length	J gene	CDR3 protein
TRBV2	TRBD1	15	TRBJ1-6	CASTVGTGGDSPLHF
TRBV4-1	-	13	TRBJ2-1	CASSQEAFNEQFF
TRBV12-5	-	16	TRBJ1-5	CASRLWQGYSNQPQHF
TRBV19	-	17	TRBJ1-5	CASSIDIGRKADQPQHF
TRBV6-1	-	15	TRBJ1-3	CASSEVDTNRNTIYF
TRBV2	-	16	TRBJ1-1	CASSGKWHSLDTEAFF
TRBV9	-	14	TRBJ2-3	CASSVASSTDTQYF
TRBV28	-	14	TRBJ2-6	CASRDRSGANVLTF
TRBV3-1/TRBV3-2	-	15	TRBJ1-4	CASSPGGTPNEKLFF
TRBV5-6	-	16	TRBJ1-4	CASSLSYPLGSEKLFF
TRBV14	-	12	TRBJ1-1	CASSQASGVAFF
TRBV28	TRBD1	15	TRBJ2-3	CASSVPWTGTDTQYF
TRBV27	-	13	TRBJ1-1	CASSFEGNTEAFF
TRBV9	TRBD2	16	TRBJ2-2	CASSVGLAGNTGELFF
TRBV6-2/TRBV6-3	TRBD2	15	TRBJ2-2	CASSDWGGSTGELFF
TRBV28	-	17	TRBJ1-1	CASSTQIRTHGSTEAFF
TRBV5-6	TRBD1	16	TRBJ1-5	CASSYGTGESNQPQHF
TRBV14	-	15	TRBJ1-4	CASSKRTALDEKLFF
TRBV27	TRBD1	16	TRBJ1-4	CASSLLRPGGSEKLFF
TRBV10-3	-	13	TRBJ2-1	CAIMGREDNEQFF
TRBV4-2	TRBD2	14	TRBJ2-1	CASSSTSESGEQFF
TRBV10-3	-	14	TRBJ1-6	CAIGQGGRNSPLHF
TRBV19	-	15	TRBJ2-1	CASSIGNSGYNEQFF
TRBV5-6	-	15	TRBJ2-7	CASSLGATGTYEQYF
TRBV28	-	13	TRBJ1-2	CASRETGSYGYTF
TRBV6-2/TRBV6-3	-	14	TRBJ2-5	CASSYFQVQETQYF
TRBV7-9	-	17	TRBJ2-4	CASSSRTESLAKNIQYF
TRBV19	-	14	TRBJ1-5	CASTTLGVNQPQHF
TRBV27	TRBD1	14	TRBJ1-5	CASSQGADNQPQHF
TRBV29-1	-	11	TRBJ1-2	CSVGQVYGYTF
TRBV19	-	13	TRBJ1-1	CASSRRVNTEAFF
TRBV3-1/TRBV3-2	-	12	TRBJ1-2	CASSRLQTGYTF
TRBV27	-	12	TRBJ1-2	CASSPRGRGYTF
TRBV3-1/TRBV3-2	-	14	TRBJ1-2	CASSVRDWGSGYTF
TRBV5-1	-	17	TRBJ1-6	CASSPQGPAGEYSPLHF
TRBV6-1	TRBD1	15	TRBJ1-4	CASSESETGGEKLFF
TRBV21-1	-	12	TRBJ1-1	CASRGGSTEAFF
TRBV12-5	-	15	TRBJ2-1	CASGSGGLEVGEQFF
TRBV5-1	TRBD1	13	TRBJ2-2	CASRTGMTGELFF
TRBV4-1	TRBD1	15	TRBJ1-2	CASSQDSRTGDGYTF
TRBV5-1	-	14	TRBJ1-1	CASSLARPNTEAFF
TRBV5-1	-	15	TRBJ1-2	CASSPLGGARSGYTF
TRBV7-2	-	13	TRBJ1-2	CASSSRQRDGYTF
TRBV11-3	-	18	TRBJ2-1	CASSLDHGTSRSYNEQFF
TRBV4-3	TRBD1	16	TRBJ2-3	CASSQERTGGTDTQYF
TRBV24-1	-	15	TRBJ2-2	CATSDLLKNTGELFF
TRBV7-7	-	15	TRBJ2-3	CASNKGGTTTDTQYF